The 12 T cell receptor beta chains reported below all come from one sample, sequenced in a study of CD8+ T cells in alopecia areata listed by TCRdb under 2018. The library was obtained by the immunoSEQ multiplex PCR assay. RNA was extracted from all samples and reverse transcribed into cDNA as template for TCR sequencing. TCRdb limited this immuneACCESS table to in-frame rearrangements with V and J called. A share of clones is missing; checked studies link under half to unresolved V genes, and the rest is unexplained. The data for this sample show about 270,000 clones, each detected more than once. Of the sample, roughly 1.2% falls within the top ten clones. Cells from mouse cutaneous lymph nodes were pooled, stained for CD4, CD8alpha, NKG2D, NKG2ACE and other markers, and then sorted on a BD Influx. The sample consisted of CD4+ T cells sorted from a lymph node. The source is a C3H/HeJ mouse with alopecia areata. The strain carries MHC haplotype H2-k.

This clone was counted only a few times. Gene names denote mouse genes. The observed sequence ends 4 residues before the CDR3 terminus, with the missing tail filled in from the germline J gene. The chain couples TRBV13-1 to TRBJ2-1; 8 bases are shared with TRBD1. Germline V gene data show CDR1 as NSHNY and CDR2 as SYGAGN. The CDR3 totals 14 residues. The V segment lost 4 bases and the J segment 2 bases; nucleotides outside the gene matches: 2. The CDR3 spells CASSPTGDYAEQFF. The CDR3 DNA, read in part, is TGTGCCAGCAGTCCGACAGGGGACTATGCT.

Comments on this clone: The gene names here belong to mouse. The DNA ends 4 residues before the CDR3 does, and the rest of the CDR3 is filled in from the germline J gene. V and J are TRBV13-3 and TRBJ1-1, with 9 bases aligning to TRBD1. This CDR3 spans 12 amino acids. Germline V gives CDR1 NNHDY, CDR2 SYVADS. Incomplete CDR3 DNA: TGTGCCAGCAGGGACAGGGGATTA. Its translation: CASRDRGL. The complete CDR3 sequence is CASRDRGLEVFF.

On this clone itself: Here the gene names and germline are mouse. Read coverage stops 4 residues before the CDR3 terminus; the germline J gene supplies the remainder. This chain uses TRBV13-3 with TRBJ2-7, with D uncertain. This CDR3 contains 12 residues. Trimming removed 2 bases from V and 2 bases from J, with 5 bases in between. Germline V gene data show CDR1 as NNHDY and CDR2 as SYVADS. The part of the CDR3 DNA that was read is TGTGCCAGCAGTGACAGAACCTAT. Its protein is CASSDRTY. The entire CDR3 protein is CASSDRTYEQYF.

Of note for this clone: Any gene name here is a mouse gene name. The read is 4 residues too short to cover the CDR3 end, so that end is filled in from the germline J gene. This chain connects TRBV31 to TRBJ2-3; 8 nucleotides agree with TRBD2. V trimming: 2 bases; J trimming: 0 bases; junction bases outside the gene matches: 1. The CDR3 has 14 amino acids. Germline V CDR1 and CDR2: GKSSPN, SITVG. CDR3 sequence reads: CAWSWGGSAETLYF. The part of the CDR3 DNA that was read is TGTGCCTGGAGTTGGGGGGGGAGTGCAGAA.

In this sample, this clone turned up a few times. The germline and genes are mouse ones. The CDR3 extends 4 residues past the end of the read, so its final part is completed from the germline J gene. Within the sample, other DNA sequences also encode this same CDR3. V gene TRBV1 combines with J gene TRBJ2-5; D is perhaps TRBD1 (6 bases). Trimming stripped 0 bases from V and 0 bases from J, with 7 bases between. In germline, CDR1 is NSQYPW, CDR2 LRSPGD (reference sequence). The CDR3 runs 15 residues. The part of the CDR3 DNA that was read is TGCACCTGCAGTGCAGAGGGACAAAACCAAGAC. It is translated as CTCSAEGQNQD. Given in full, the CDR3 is CTCSAEGQNQDTQYF.

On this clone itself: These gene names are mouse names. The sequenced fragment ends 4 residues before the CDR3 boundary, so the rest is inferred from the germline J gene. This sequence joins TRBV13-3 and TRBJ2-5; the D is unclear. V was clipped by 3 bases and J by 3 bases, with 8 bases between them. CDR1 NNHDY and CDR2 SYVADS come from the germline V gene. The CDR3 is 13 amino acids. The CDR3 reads CASSGTQQDTQYF. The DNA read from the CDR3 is TGTGCCAGCAGTGGAACACAACAAGAC.

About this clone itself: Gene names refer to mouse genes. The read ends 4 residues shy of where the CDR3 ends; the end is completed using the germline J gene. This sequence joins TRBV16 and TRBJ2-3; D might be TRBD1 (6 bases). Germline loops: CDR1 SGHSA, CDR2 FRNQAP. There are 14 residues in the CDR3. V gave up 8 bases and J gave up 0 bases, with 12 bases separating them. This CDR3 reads CASPGTSSAETLYF. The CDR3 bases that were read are TGTGCAAGCCCCGGGACATCTAGTGCAGAA.

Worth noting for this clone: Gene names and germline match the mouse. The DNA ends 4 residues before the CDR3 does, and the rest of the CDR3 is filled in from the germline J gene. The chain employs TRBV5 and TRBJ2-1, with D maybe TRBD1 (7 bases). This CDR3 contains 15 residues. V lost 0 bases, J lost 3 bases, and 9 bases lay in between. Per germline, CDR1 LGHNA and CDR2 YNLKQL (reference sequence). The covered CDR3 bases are TGTGCCAGCAGCCAAGAGAGGGGGCCCTATGCT. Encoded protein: CASSQERGPYA. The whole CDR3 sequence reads CASSQERGPYAEQFF.

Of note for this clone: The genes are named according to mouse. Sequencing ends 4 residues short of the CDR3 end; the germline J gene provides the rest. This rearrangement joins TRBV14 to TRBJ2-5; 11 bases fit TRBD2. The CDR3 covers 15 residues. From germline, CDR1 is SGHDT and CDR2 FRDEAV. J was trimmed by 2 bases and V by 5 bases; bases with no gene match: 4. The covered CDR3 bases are TGTGCCAGCAGCCATGGGACTGGGGGCCAAGAC. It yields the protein CASSHGTGGQD. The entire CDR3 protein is CASSHGTGGQDTQYF.

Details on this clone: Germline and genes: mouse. The sequenced part of the CDR3 DNA is TGTGCCAGCAGTCCTTCCCGGGACAGGGAGGGCACCGGG. This encodes CASSPSRDREGTG. The entire CDR3 protein reads CASSPSRDREGTGQLYF. V is TRBV19 and J is TRBJ2-2; 9 nucleotides align to TRBD1. The read terminates 4 residues before the CDR3 end, so the remaining end is supplied by the germline J gene. In germline, CDR1 is FNHDT, CDR2 SITEND (reference sequence). This CDR3 region has 17 residues. The trim removed 4 bases at V and 4 bases at J, leaving 11 bases unmatched.

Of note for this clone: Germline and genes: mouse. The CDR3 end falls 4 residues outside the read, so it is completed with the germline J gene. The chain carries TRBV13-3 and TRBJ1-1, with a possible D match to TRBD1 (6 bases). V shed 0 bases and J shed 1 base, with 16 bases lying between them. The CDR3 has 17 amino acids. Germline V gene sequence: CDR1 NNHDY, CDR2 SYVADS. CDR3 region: CASSDGGRGEGNTEVFF. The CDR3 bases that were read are TGTGCCAGCAGTGATGGTGGCAGGGGAGAAGGGAACACA.

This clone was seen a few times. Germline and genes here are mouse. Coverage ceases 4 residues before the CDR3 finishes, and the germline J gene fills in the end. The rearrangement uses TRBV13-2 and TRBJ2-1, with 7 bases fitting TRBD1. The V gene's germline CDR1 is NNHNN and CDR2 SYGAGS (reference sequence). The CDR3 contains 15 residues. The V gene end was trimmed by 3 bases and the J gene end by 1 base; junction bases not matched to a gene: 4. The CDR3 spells CASGVPRGNYAEQFF. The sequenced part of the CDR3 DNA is TGTGCCAGCGGTGTTCCCAGGGGGAACTATGCT.